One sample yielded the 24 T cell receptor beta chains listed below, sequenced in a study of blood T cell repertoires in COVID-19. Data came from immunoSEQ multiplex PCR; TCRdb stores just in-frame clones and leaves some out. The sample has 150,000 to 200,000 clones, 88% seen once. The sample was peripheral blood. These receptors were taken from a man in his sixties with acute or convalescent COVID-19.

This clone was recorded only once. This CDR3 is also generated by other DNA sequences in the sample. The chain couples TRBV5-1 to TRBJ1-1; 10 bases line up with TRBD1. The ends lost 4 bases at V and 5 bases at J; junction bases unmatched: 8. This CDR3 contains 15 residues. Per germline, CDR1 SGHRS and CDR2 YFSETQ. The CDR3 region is CASSARQGAGTEAFF. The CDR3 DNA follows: TGCGCCAGCAGCGCGCGACAGGGGGCAGGAACTGAAGCTTTCTTT.

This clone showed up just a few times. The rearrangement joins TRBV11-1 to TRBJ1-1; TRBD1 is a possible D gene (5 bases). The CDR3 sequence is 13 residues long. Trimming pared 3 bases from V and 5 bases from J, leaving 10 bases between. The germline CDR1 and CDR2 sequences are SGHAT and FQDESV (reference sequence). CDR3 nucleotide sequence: TGTGCCAGCAGCTTGCAGGGATCGACTGAAGCTTTCTTT. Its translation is CASSLQGSTEAFF.

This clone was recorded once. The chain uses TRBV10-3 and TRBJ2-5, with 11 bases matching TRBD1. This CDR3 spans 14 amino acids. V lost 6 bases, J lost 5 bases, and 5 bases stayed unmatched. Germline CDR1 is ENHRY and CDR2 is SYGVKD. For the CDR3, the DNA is TGTGCCATCAGCAGGGACAGGGGGTCGGAGACCCAGTACTTC. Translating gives CAISRDRGSETQYF.

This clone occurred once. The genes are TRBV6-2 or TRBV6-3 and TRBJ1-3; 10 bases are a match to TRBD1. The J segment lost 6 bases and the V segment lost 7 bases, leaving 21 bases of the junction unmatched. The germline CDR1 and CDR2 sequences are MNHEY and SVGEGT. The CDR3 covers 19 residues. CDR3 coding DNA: TGTGCCAGCACCCCGGAGGGGGACAGGGGTTTCAATCTTAAAAACACCATATATTTT. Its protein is CASTPEGDRGFNLKNTIYF.

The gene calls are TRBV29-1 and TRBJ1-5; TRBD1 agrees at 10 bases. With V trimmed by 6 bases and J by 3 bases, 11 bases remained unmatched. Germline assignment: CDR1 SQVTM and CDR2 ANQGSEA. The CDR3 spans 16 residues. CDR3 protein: CSVNRPGTGDNQPQHF. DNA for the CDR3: TGCAGCGTGAACCGTCCCGGGACAGGGGACAATCAGCCCCAGCATTTT.

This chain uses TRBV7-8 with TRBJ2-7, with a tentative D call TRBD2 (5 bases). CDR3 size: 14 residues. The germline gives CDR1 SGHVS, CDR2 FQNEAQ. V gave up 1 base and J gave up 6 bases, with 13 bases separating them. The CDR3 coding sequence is TGTGCCAGCAGCTTAGGAGAGGGTTTAGGCGAGCAGTACGTC. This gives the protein CASSLGEGLGEQYV.

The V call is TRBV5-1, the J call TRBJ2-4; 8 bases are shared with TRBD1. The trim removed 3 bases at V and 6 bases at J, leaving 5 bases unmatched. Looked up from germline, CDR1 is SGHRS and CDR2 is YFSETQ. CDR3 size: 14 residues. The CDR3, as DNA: TGCGCCAGCAGCTCGACAGGGGAAGGAAACATTCAGTACTTC. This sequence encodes CASSSTGEGNIQYF.

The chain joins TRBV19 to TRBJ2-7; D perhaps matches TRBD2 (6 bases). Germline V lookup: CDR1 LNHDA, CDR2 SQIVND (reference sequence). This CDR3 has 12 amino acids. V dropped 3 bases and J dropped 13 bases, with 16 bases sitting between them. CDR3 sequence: CASSIAAGPPYF. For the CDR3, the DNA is TGTGCCAGTAGTATCGCCGCGGGGCCTCCTTACTTC.

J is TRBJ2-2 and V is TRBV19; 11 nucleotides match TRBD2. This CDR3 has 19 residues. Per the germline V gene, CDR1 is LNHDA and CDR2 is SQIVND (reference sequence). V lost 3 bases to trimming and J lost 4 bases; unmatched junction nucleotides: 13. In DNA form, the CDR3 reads TGTGCCAGTAGTATGCTCGGACTAGCGGGTGGGTTCGGCACCGGGGAGCTGTTTTTT. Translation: CASSMLGLAGGFGTGELFF.

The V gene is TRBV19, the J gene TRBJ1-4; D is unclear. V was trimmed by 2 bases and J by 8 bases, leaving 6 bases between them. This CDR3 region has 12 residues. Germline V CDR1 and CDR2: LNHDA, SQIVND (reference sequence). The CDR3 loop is CASSISGEKLFF. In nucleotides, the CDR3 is TGTGCCAGTAGTATATCCGGGGAAAAACTGTTTTTT.

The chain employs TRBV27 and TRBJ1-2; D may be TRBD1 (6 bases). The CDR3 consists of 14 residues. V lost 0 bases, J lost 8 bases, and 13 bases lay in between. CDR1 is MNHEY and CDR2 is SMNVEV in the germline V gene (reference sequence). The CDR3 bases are TGTGCCAGCAGTTTATCTACAGGGATCGGCGGCTACACCTTC. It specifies CASSLSTGIGGYTF.

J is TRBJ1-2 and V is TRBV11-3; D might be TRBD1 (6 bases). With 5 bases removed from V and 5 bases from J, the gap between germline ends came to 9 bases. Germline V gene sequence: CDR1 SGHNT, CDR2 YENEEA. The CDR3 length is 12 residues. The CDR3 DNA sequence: TGTGCCAGCAGCCCGGACAGTTATGGCTACACCTTC. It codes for CASSPDSYGYTF.

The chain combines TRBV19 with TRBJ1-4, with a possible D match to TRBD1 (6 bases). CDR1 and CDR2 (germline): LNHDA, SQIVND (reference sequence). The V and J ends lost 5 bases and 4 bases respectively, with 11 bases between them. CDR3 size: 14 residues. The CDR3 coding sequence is TGTGCCAGTAGTCCAAAACAGGGTAATGAAAAACTGTTTTTT. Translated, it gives CASSPKQGNEKLFF.

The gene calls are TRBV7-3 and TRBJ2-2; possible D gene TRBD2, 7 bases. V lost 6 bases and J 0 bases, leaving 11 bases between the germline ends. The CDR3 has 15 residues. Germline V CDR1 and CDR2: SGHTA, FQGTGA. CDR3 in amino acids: CASRGGGTNTGELFF. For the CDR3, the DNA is TGTGCCAGCAGGGGAGGGGGAACGAACACCGGGGAGCTGTTTTTT.

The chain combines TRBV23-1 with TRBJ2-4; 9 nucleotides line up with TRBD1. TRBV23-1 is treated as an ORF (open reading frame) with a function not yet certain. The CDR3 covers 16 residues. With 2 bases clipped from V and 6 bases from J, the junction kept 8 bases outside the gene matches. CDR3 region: CASSQPRTGAGNIQYF. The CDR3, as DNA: TGCGCCAGCAGTCAACCGAGGACAGGGGCGGGAAACATTCAGTACTTC.

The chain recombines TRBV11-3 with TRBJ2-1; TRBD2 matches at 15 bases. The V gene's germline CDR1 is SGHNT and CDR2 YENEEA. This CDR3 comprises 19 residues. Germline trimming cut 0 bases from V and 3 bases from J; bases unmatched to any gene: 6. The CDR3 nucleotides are TGTGCCAGCAGCTTAGATGGAGGACTAGCGGGAGGGGGCTACAATGAGCAGTTCTTC. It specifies CASSLDGGLAGGGYNEQFF.

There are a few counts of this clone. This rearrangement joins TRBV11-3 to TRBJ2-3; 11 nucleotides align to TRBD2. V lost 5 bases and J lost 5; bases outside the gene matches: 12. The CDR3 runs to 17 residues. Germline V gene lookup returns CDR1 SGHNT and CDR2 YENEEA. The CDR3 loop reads CASSPGVAGGPRDTQYF. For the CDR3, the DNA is TGTGCCAGCAGCCCCGGGGTAGCGGGAGGGCCGAGAGATACGCAGTATTTT.

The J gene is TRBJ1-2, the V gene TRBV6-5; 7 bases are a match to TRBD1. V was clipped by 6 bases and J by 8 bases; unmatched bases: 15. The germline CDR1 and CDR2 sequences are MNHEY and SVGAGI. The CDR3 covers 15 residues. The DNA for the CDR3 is TGTGCCAGCAGAAATTTCGACAGGGCCTCTTCCGGCTACACCTTC. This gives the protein CASRNFDRASSGYTF.

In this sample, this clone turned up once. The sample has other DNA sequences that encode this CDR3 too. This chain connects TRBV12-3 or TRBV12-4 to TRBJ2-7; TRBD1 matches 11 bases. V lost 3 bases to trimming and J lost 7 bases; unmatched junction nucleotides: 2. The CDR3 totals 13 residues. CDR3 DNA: TGTGCCAGCAGTTTGGGGACAGGGGGAGAGCAGTACGTC. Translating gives CASSLGTGGEQYV.

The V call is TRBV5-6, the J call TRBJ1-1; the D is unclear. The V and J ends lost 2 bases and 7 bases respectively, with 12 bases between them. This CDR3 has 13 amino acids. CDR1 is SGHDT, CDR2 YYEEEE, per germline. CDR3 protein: CASSLLGVNEAFF. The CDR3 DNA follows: TGTGCCAGCAGCTTATTGGGCGTCAATGAAGCTTTCTTT.

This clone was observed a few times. CDR3 coding DNA: TGTGCCAGCAGCTTAGCCTCGAGAGGGCGGGGACCAGATACGCAGTATTTT. Its protein is CASSLASRGRGPDTQYF. The V call is TRBV7-3, the J call TRBJ2-3; D is perhaps TRBD2 (6 bases). Trimming removed 2 bases at V and 4 bases at J, with 19 bases between. Germline-derived CDR1 and CDR2 are SGHTA and FQGTGA. This CDR3 contains 17 residues.

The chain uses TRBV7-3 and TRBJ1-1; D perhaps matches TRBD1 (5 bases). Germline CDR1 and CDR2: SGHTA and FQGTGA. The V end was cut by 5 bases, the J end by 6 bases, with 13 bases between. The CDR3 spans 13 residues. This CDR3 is CASSPLGGAEAFF. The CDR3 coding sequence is TGTGCCAGCAGCCCCCTGGGGGGGGCTGAAGCTTTCTTT.

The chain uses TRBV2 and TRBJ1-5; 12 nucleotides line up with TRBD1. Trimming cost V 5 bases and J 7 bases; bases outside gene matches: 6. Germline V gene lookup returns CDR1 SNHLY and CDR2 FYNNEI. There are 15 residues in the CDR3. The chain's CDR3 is CASSTGTGGGQPQHF. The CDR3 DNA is TGTGCCAGCAGTACCGGGACAGGGGGCGGGCAGCCCCAGCATTTT.

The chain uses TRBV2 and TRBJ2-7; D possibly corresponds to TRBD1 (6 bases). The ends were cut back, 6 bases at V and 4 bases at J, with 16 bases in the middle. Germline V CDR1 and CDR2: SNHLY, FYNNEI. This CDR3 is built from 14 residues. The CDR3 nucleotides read TGTGCCAGCAGCGTAGAGGCAGGGGTATACGAGCAGTACTTC. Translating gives CASSVEAGVYEQYF. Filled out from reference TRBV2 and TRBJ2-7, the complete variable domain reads EPEVTQTPSHQVTQMGQEVILRCVPISNHLYFYWYRQILGQKVEFLVSFYNNEISEKSEIFDDQFSVERPDGSNFTLKIRSTKLEDSAMYFCASSVEAGVYEQYFGPGTRLTVT.